These T cell receptor beta chains were read from a single sample in a study of T cell responses to AZD1222 COVID-19 vaccine. Repertoires were generated with immunoSEQ multiplex PCR, while TCRdb's copy carries only in-frame clones and drops some. The table shows under 95,000 clones, with around 90% occurring only once. The sequencing used peripheral blood, collected on day 0 of AZD1222 vaccination. These receptors all stem from an adult in good health. CDR3s include the opening cysteine and the closing phenylalanine or tryptophan. Each record gives: CDR3 protein, CDR3 DNA, D gene, J gene, V gene, clone size. A D gene is named only where the DNA matches it firmly. Only some rows state a clone size, as once, few, many or a class for expanded clones.

CDR3 protein: CAPSPQGAIYNEQFF; CDR3 DNA: TGCGCCCCCAGCCCACAGGGGGCAATCTACAATGAGCAGTTCTTC; D gene: TRBD1; J gene: TRBJ2-1; V gene: TRBV4-1; clone size: many
CDR3 protein: CASSLARGVYYEQYF; CDR3 DNA: TGTGCCAGCAGCTTAGCGAGGGGGGTTTACTACGAGCAGTACTTC; D gene: NA; J gene: TRBJ2-7; V gene: TRBV7-9; clone size: NA
CDR3 protein: CASSPAGLAEAFF; CDR3 DNA: TGTGCCAGCAGCCCAGCGGGGTTGGCTGAAGCTTTCTTT; D gene: NA; J gene: TRBJ1-1; V gene: TRBV7-2; clone size: NA
CDR3 protein: CASSQTRDRAYEQYF; CDR3 DNA: TGCGCCAGCAGCCAAACCCGGGACAGGGCCTACGAGCAGTACTTC; D gene: TRBD1; J gene: TRBJ2-7; V gene: TRBV4-3; clone size: NA
CDR3 protein: CASSSTPGELFF; CDR3 DNA: TGTGCCAGCAGTTCAACCCCCGGGGAGCTGTTTTTT; D gene: NA; J gene: TRBJ2-2; V gene: TRBV6-5; clone size: NA
CDR3 protein: CASSLTSYNEQFF; CDR3 DNA: TGTGCCAGCAGCTTAACCTCCTACAATGAGCAGTTCTTC; D gene: NA; J gene: TRBJ2-1; V gene: TRBV7-3; clone size: NA
CDR3 protein: CASSSRTGGETQYF; CDR3 DNA: TGTGCCAGCAGCTCCAGAACAGGGGGGGAGACCCAGTACTTC; D gene: TRBD1; J gene: TRBJ2-5; V gene: TRBV5-8; clone size: NA
CDR3 protein: CASSLGSHQPQHF; CDR3 DNA: TGTGCCAGCAGCTTAGGCAGCCATCAGCCCCAGCATTTT; D gene: NA; J gene: TRBJ1-5; V gene: TRBV11-1; clone size: NA
CDR3 protein: CASSFGRGEETQYF; CDR3 DNA: TGCGCCAGCAGCTTCGGCAGGGGGGAAGAGACCCAGTACTTC; D gene: NA; J gene: TRBJ2-5; V gene: TRBV5-1; clone size: NA
CDR3 protein: CASSMHATGLSSGANVLTF; CDR3 DNA: TGTGCCAGTAGTATGCACGCGACAGGGTTGAGCTCTGGGGCCAACGTCCTGACTTTC; D gene: TRBD1; J gene: TRBJ2-6; V gene: TRBV19; clone size: NA